A selection of T cell receptor beta chains follows, all from one sample in a study of T cells after yellow fever vaccination. TCRdb reprocessed the 5' RACE reads via MiXCR and lists one record per CDR3 protein. The table lists approximately 150,000 distinct CDR3 sequences, roughly 8.8% of them singletons, with 35% to 40% in the top ten. Sequenced material: CD8+ T cells sorted from PBMCs, taken 45 days after the yellow fever booster vaccination. The receptors derive from a man between 18 and 29 years old who received the YFV17D yellow fever vaccine. Both conserved end residues are part of each CDR3.

v_call cdr3_aa
TRBV7-9 CASSLPGPKGGELFF
TRBV7-6 CASSLDGTGGTEAFF
TRBV6-6 CASSARYEQETQYF
TRBV6-5 CASSYSVPGANVLTF
TRBV6-2/TRBV6-3 CASSPGSGYTF
TRBV5-6 CASSLPGSGLAGVVDTQYF
TRBV4-3 CASSHLRGNQPQHF
TRBV7-2 CASSQPPDTEAFF
TRBV11-2 CASSKKTGTGATETQYF
TRBV7-6 CASSLQGTTEAFF
TRBV7-9 CASSLGGARSPQPQHF
TRBV6-2/TRBV6-3 CASSSTSGGPTGELFF
TRBV5-1 CASSKGGSGVYNEQFF
TRBV7-9 CASSLGVDNYGYTF
TRBV3-1 CASSQEGGGHTDTQYF
TRBV20-1 CSAGTRVSYEQYF
TRBV20-1 CSARAAGGNSYNEQFF
TRBV6-5 CASSYSKMNTGELFF
TRBV5-1 CASRLGEAYTQYF
TRBV19 CASSIRQGWYANTGELFF
TRBV7-9 CASSLGIAGAYNEQFF
TRBV4-3 CASSQGLAGDPFNTGELFF
TRBV7-9 CASSSSTEAVGNTIYF
TRBV12-3/TRBV12-4 CASSTDRGSVYGYTF